This T cell receptor beta chain was obtained from a study of cytotoxic CD8 clonotypes in ibrutinib-treated CLL. About the research overall: There were 11 relapsed/refractory patients and more than 14 treatment-naive patients, and approximately 17 were IGHV unmutated.

The sequencing depth, 1 in 200,000 to 1 in 1 million T cells, was the target. Some clones are missing from TCRdb's copy, which holds only in-frame ones; the method was immunoSEQ multiplex PCR. This table has roughly 250,000 clones, 70% appearing once. Study findings and constraints: Public clonotypes were seen rarely and were contracted or stable on treatment.

With regard to this clone: Its antigen is unidentified.

This sequence was found in a human donor with chronic lymphocytic leukemia. The sample consisted of PBMCs, taken after 24 months of ibrutinib treatment.

The chain's CDR3 is CASSFRPRGGNEQFF. CDR3 DNA sequence: TGCGCCAGCAGCTTTCGGCCGCGGGGTGGGAATGAGCAGTTCTTC. V gene TRBV5-1 combines with J gene TRBJ2-1; D is perhaps TRBD2 (6 bases). Trimming took 2 bases from V and 7 from J, leaving 16 bases between them. Germline V gene sequence: CDR1 SGHRS, CDR2 YFSETQ. This CDR3 spans 15 amino acids.